Listed below are T cell receptor beta chains from one sample, sequenced in a study of identical twins. TCRdb passed the 5' RACE reads through MiXCR, listing each CDR3 protein once. Of about 690,000 distinct CDR3 sequences detected, 5.5% to 6.5% appear once; the ten largest clones hold approximately 2%. Sequenced input: naive T cells sorted from blood. The receptors here all came from a man aged 18-30 years in good health. Each CDR3 is given with its conserved first and last residue. Where a row states a size, it is once, few, many or the class of an expanded clone; other rows omit it.

clone_size v_call cdr3_aa
few TRBV3-1 CASSQHQTAPIAGELFF
many TRBV12-3/TRBV12-4 CASSPGTGAGEKLFF
. TRBV6-1 CASSARAVSYNEQFF
many TRBV29-1 CSVGGLAGGDTQYF
few TRBV7-8 CASSLVRLANYNEQFF
. TRBV19 CASSDTSGSFNEQFF
. TRBV12-3/TRBV12-4 CASSLIAGGFTDTQYF
many TRBV7-2 CASSLRAHEQYF
many TRBV28 CASSVRLAGASDTQYF
few TRBV5-1 CASTPVLARNTGELFF
. TRBV20-1 CSARVVRIMNTEAFF
many TRBV5-5 CASSFRQAAYEQYF
. TRBV29-1 CSVVRVEPASISYNEQFF
. TRBV6-1 CASSVTDVDTQYF
many TRBV10-3 CAISERDLPNTEAFF
. TRBV5-5 CASRLSFPQETQYF
few TRBV18 CASSPPPYSTGELFF
many TRBV29-1 CSVEGRVAPETQYF
few TRBV20-1 CSASFSGKNIQYF
many TRBV7-9 CASSDGQGGEAFF
. TRBV10-3 CAISESFRTSGENEQFF
. TRBV20-1 CSAYGSNSYNEQFF
. TRBV25-1 CASSPLGGAGVNTEAFF
few TRBV7-2 CASSTGRRYQETQYF
. TRBV27 CASRQGPNEKLFF
few TRBV6-1 CASRAGWGVYNEQFF
many TRBV11-2 CASSPGPFTDTQYF
many TRBV5-1 CASSSGTGNSNQPQHF
many TRBV7-6 CASSSGTVTYNEQFF
many TRBV12-3/TRBV12-4 CASRQAGRGEQYF
. TRBV20-1 CSAAGLAGVQETQYF
many TRBV7-9 CASSLEDRENTEAFF
many TRBV11-2 CASSLDWAITDTQYF
. TRBV4-2 CASSQGQGATNQPQHF
. TRBV29-1 CSVEYSIRADTQYF
. TRBV3-1 CASSPRNSGTQYF
few TRBV28 CASSLHAGTYEQYF
many TRBV7-2 CASSRGDKGADTQYF
many TRBV7-3 CASSSAGGQETQYF
few TRBV7-9 CASFRGGSGEQFF
many TRBV12-3/TRBV12-4 CASSPGLAGSGLAKNIQYF